This T cell receptor beta chain was sequenced during a study of neoadjuvant nivolumab and ipilimumab in lung cancer. Study details: Patients got nivolumab 3 mg/kg on days 1, 15 and 29; combination added ipilimumab 1 mg/kg day 1. Findings and limits, study-wide: Resected-tumor TCR richness correlated positively with pretherapy blood richness. A small number of samples were TCR sequenced. From pretherapy to surgery, tumor richness and clonality rose with dual therapy.

CDR1 ENHRY and CDR2 SYGVKD come from the germline V gene. The CDR3 covers 15 residues. V lost 3 bases and J lost 3; bases outside the gene matches: 7. Sequenced by immunoSEQ multiplex PCR; TCRdb stores in-frame clones only, minus some. The table records about 7,700 clones, roughly nine tenths of them present only once. As regards this clone: Antigen: not known.

Source: tumor tissue, taken after neoadjuvant nivolumab, alone or with ipilimumab, at or shortly before surgery. The V and J genes are TRBV10-3 and TRBJ2-7; 8 bases match TRBD2. The receptor comes from an adult with non-small cell lung cancer. Some clones in this sample may be carry-over from other donors' samples. CDR3 nucleotides: TGTGCCATCAGTGAAAAGGCGGGAGGAGTCTACGAGCAGTACTTC. This gives the protein CAISEKAGGVYEQYF.